Below, one TCR beta chain is given with its context. The antigen is undetermined. The PCR employed 60 Vbeta primers together with 13 Jbeta primers. Using immunoSEQ multiplex PCR, the repertoire was profiled, and TCRdb retains in-frame clones only, with some absent. The repertoire holds some 190,000 clones, around 80% seen once, with approximately 1.1% in the top ten. This sample was taken from a study of cytomegalovirus exposure and HLA in healthy donors. Study-level information: Within an early data release were around 80 million unique TCRs drawn from HLA-typed donors. Study observations and caveats: Analysis performed later showed TCR beta chains linked to HLA being more clonally expanded than equally common others. Reports indicate that TCR beta sequences accurately predicted the HLA-A and HLA-B alleles of most subjects.

Trimming removed 2 bases from V and 4 bases from J; junction bases left unmatched: 6. CDR3 length equals 16 residues. The germline CDR1 and CDR2 sequences are LGHNA and YSLEER. The specimen sequenced was PBMCs. This receptor was identified in a woman aged 40 to 50 in good health and CMV-seronegative. The chain links TRBV4-3 to TRBJ2-3; 10 bases line up with TRBD1. The CDR3 DNA reads as TGCGCCAGCAGCCAAAGGGGGACAGGGGATCCAGATACGCAGTATTTT. Encoded protein: CASSQRGTGDPDTQYF.